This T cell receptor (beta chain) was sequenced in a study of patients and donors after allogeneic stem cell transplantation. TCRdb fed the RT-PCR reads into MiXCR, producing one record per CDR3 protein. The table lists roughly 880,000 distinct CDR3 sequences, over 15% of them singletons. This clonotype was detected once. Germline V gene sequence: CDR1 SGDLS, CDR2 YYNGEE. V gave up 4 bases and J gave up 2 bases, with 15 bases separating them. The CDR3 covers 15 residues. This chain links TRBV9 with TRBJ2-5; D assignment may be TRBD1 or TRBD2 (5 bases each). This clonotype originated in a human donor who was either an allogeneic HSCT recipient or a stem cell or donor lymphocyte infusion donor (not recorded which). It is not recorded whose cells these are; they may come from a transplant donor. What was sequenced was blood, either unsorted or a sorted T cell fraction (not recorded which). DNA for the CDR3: TGTGCCAGCAGCTCGAATTGGGACGGTCAAGAGACCCAGTACTTC. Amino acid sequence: CASSSNWDGQETQYF. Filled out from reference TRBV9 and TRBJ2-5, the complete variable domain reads DSGVTQTPKHLITATGQRVTLRCSPRSGDLSVYWYQQSLDQGLQFLIQYYNGEERAKGNILERFSAQQFPDLHSELNLSSLELGDSALYFCASSSNWDGQETQYFGPGTRLLVL.